The present entry profiles one T cell receptor beta chain with its context. Its matching antigen is unknown. PCR employed 60 Vbeta and 13 Jbeta primers. The repertoire was sequenced with immunoSEQ multiplex PCR; TCRdb's copy has only in-frame clones and lacks some. The sample records under 150,000 clones, approximately 77% being singletons. The V end lost 6 bases, the J end lost 0 bases, and 9 bases lay between the germline ends. Germline CDR1 MNHNS, CDR2 SASEGT. The CDR3 has 14 residues. The data were obtained in a study of cytomegalovirus exposure and HLA in healthy donors. Study information: The Caucasian-associated ancestry cluster held around 81% of around 380 genotyped donors. Notes on the study in general: The authors listed 150 to 200 TCR beta chains as cytomegalovirus-associated. Sequencing likely produced, as an artifact, a cluster of highly shared sequence variants.

The TCR sequence derives from a man younger than 30 in good health and CMV-seronegative. The J gene is TRBJ2-1, the V gene TRBV6-1, with D tentatively TRBD2 (6 bases). The sample taken for sequencing was PBMCs. This CDR3 is CASRGLSSYNEQFF. The CDR3 coding sequence is TGTGCCAGCAGAGGACTAAGCTCCTACAATGAGCAGTTCTTC.